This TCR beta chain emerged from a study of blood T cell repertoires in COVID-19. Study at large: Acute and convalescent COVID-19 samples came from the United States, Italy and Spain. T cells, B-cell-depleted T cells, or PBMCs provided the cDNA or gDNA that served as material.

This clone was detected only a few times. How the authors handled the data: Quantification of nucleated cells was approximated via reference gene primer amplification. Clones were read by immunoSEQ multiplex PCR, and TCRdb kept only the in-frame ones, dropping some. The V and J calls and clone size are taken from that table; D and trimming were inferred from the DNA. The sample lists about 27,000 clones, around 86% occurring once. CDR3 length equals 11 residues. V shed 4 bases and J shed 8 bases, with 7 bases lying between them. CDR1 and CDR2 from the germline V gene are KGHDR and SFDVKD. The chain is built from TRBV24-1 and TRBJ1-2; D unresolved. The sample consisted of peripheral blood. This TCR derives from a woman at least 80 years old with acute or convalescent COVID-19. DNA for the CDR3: TGTGCCACCAGTGACAAGCGGGGCTACACCTTC. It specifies CATSDKRGYTF.